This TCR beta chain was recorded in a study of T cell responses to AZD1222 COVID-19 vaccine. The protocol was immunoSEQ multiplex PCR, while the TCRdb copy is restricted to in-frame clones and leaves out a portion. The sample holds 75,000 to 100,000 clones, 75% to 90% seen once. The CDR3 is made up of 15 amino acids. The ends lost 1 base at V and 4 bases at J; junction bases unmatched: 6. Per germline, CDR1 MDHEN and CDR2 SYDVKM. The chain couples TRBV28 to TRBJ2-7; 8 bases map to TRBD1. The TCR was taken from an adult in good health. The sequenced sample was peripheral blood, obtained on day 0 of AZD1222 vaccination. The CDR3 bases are TGTGCCAGCAGTTTATATCGGGACAGGTCGTACGAGCAGTACTTC. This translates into CASSLYRDRSYEQYF.